This is a list of T cell receptor beta chains from one sample in a study of CD8 T cells in ankylosing spondylitis. TCRdb re-called the 5' RACE reads through MiXCR, storing one row per CDR3 protein. The sample has about 240,000 distinct CDR3 sequences; roughly a tenth are singletons. Source material: blood, either unsorted or a sorted T cell fraction (not recorded which). The receptors here all came from a male donor with ankylosing spondylitis or in good health (not recorded which). Both conserved end residues are trimmed from each CDR3. A D gene is named only where the DNA matches it firmly.

v_gene	d_gene	j_gene	CDR3aa
TRBV7-9	TRBD1	TRBJ1-2	ASSFASRGQGFHGYT
TRBV20-1	TRBD2	TRBJ2-7	SALSSGNLIEQY
TRBV5-1	NA	TRBJ2-5	ASSLGKTLY
TRBV5-1	NA	TRBJ2-4	ASSSGGMVSKNIQY
TRBV5-1	NA	TRBJ1-6	ASKKGEAPNSPLH
TRBV2	NA	TRBJ2-1	ASSQDSEQF
TRBV10-3	TRBD1	TRBJ2-3	AISSLGQEADTQY
TRBV29-1	NA	TRBJ2-1	SVVSNYNEQF
TRBV20-1	NA	TRBJ1-1	SARSLAGVTEAF
TRBV5-5	NA	TRBJ2-1	ASSRDYEQF
TRBV29-1	NA	TRBJ2-3	SVVRDTDTQY
TRBV12-3/TRBV12-4	TRBD1	TRBJ2-4	ASSPTGVKNIQY
TRBV5-1	TRBD1	TRBJ2-7	ASSEGQTYEQY
TRBV27	TRBD2	TRBJ2-1	ASSITSGTLIENEQF
TRBV5-1	NA	TRBJ1-1	ASSGFGLGQNTEAF
TRBV20-1	TRBD1	TRBJ2-7	SARDLGQGSYEQY
TRBV14	NA	TRBJ2-3	ASSQTSTDTQY
TRBV6-4	TRBD1	TRBJ2-1	ASSGTGGAARQF
TRBV7-2	TRBD1	TRBJ2-1	ASSLDNTRDREF
TRBV3-1	NA	TRBJ2-3	ASSAAGSGVRDTQY
TRBV2	NA	TRBJ1-1	ASTGGARTEAF
TRBV7-3	NA	TRBJ2-1	ASSLFAPGTTIFDEQF